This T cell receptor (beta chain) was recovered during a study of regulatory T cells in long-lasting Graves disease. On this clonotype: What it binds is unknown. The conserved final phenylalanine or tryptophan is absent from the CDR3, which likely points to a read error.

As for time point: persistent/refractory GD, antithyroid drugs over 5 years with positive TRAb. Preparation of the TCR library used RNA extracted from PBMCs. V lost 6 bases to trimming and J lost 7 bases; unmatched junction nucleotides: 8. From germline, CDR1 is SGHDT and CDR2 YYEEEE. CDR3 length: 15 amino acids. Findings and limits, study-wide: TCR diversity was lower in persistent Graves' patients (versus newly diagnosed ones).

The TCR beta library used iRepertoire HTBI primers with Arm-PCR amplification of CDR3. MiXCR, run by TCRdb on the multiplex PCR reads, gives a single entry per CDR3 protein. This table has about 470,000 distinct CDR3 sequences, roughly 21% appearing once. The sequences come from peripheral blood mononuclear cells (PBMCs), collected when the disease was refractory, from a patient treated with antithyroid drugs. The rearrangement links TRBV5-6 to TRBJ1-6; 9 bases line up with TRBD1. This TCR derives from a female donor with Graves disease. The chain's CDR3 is CASTYGTGSNSPLHL. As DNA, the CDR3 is TGTGCCAGCACCTACGGGACAGGGTCAAATTCACCCCTCCACCTT.